A single sample is the source of the 22 T cell receptor beta chains below, sequenced in a study of spatial heterogeneity in lung cancer. Described time point: blood at routine non-recurrence follow-up after resection. A single record per CDR3 protein comes from TCRdb applying MiXCR to the 5' RACE reads. This sample has about 45,000 distinct CDR3 sequences, with more than 20% found just once. The source material was PBMCs, sampled at follow-up. Source of these receptors: a female donor with early-stage non-small cell lung cancer.

This clonotype is labeled as medium-sized. In DNA, the CDR3 is TGTGCCAGCAGCCAAGATAATGGAGGGGAGACCCAGTACTTC. It yields the protein CASSQDNGGETQYF. V and J are TRBV3-1 and TRBJ2-5, with D tentatively TRBD2 (6 bases). V was clipped by 0 bases and J by 5 bases, with 10 bases between them. This CDR3 is 14 amino acids long. Germline CDR1 and CDR2: LGHDT and YNNKEL (reference sequence).

This clonotype has ten or more counts. The J gene is TRBJ2-4, the V gene TRBV2; the D is unclear. V lost 3 bases and J lost 0, with 9 bases in between. From germline, CDR1 is SNHLY and CDR2 FYNNEI. The CDR3 is made up of 15 amino acids. CDR3 amino acids: CASSDSVLAKNIQYF. CDR3 coding DNA: TGTGCCAGCAGTGATTCTGTGCTAGCCAAAAACATTCAGTACTTC.

This clonotype has ten or more counts. V usage is TRBV6-5 and J usage is TRBJ1-3; D remains unclear. The CDR3 length is 11 residues. Trimming cost V 5 bases and J 10 bases, with 9 bases left between them. Germline V CDR1 and CDR2: MNHEY, SVGAGI. DNA of the CDR3: TGTGCCAGCAGTAAAAGCGGTACCATATATTTT. Amino acid sequence: CASSKSGTIYF.

This chain joins TRBV28 and TRBJ1-5; weak D call: TRBD1 (5 bases). The CDR3 is 13 amino acids. V shed 4 bases and J shed 7 bases, with 11 bases lying between them. Looked up from germline, CDR1 is MDHEN and CDR2 is SYDVKM. The CDR3 region is CASSWGLSQPQHF. The CDR3 DNA is TGTGCCAGCAGTTGGGGGTTAAGCCAGCCCCAGCATTTT.

This clonotype occurred a few times. This sequence joins TRBV6-2 or TRBV6-3 and TRBJ1-2; D is unclear. The CDR3 covers 12 residues. The germline V and J ends were trimmed by 3 bases and 5 bases, with 7 bases remaining between them. The germline CDR1 and CDR2 sequences are MNHEY and SVGEGT. The CDR3 sequence: CASSYQPYGYTF. The CDR3 DNA reads TGTGCCAGCAGTTATCAACCATATGGCTACACCTTC.

This clonotype was seen ten or more times. V is TRBV29-1 and J is TRBJ2-2; D is possibly TRBD2 (5 bases). CDR1 is SQVTM, CDR2 ANQGSEA, per germline. The length of the CDR3 is 14 residues. Between the trimmed V and J ends, which lost 4 bases and 0 bases, there was a span of 9 bases. The CDR3, as DNA: TGCAGCGTTGGGACTGCAACGAACACCGGGGAGCTGTTTTTT. It encodes CSVGTATNTGELFF.

The chain uses TRBV5-1 and TRBJ2-2; unclear D gene. The length of the CDR3 is 14 residues. Germline V gene lookup returns CDR1 SGHRS and CDR2 YFSETQ. The V end was cut by 0 bases, the J end by 4 bases, with 7 bases between. CDR3 DNA sequence: TGCGCCAGCAGCTTGGCGGTATCCACCGGGGAGCTGTTTTTT. Amino acids: CASSLAVSTGELFF.

There are many counts of this clonotype. J is TRBJ2-2 and V is TRBV7-9, with D possibly TRBD1 on 6 matching bases. The germline V and J ends were trimmed by 1 base and 1 base, with 16 bases remaining between them. Germline V gene data show CDR1 as SEHNR and CDR2 as FQNEAQ (reference sequence). The CDR3 covers 18 residues. The CDR3 DNA reads TGTGCCAGCAGCTTAGAGAAGGGGGTAACGGTGAACACCGGGGAGCTGTTTTTT. Protein: CASSLEKGVTVNTGELFF. Combining the CDR3 with reference TRBV7-9 and TRBJ2-2 gives the whole variable domain DTGVSQNPRHKITKRGQNVTFRCDPISEHNRLYWYRQTLGQGPEFLTYFQNEAQLEKSRLLSDRFSAERPKGSFSTLEIQRTEQGDSAMYLCASSLEKGVTVNTGELFFGEGSRLTVL.

V and J are TRBV20-1 and TRBJ2-7, with D perhaps TRBD1 or TRBD2 (5 bases each). The V end was cut by 3 bases, the J end by 8 bases, with 14 bases between. The CDR3 is 12 amino acids. CDR1 and CDR2 (germline): DFQATT, SNEGSKA (reference sequence). The CDR3 DNA sequence: TGCAGTGCTAGTAGGGGAGTTGGCCAGCAGTACTTC. It yields the protein CSASRGVGQQYF.

J is TRBJ1-1 and V is TRBV7-9; D is undetermined. The CDR3 is made up of 12 amino acids. V was clipped by 6 bases and J by 1 base, with 6 bases between them. The germline V gene encodes CDR1 SEHNR and CDR2 FQNEAQ (reference sequence). The CDR3 bases are TGTGCCAGCAGATCAGGGAACACTGAAGCTTTCTTT. Translation: CASRSGNTEAFF.

This clonotype has only a few counts. This chain uses TRBV10-3 with TRBJ1-2; 9 bases are shared with TRBD1. CDR1 and CDR2 (germline): ENHRY, SYGVKD. The CDR3 covers 14 residues. The trim removed 6 bases at V and 4 bases at J, leaving 6 bases unmatched. CDR3 DNA: TGTGCCATCAGGGGGACAGGGTCGGTCTATGGCTACACCTTC. It translates to CAIRGTGSVYGYTF.

This clonotype was counted many times. This rearrangement joins TRBV4-2 to TRBJ2-3, with 10 nucleotides matching TRBD2. This CDR3 comprises 17 residues. V was pared by 1 base and J by 3 bases, with 7 bases of the junction left unmatched. Per germline, CDR1 LGHNA and CDR2 YNFKEQ. In DNA form, the CDR3 reads TGTGCCAGCAGCCAAGCGGCTAGCGGGAGCGAGACAGATACGCAGTATTTT. Translated, it gives CASSQAASGSETDTQYF.

This clonotype has at least ten counts. J is TRBJ2-3 and V is TRBV9, with 7 bases aligning to TRBD2. The CDR3 sequence is 16 residues long. V lost 2 bases to trimming and J lost 3 bases; unmatched junction nucleotides: 9. Germline lookup yields CDR1 SGDLS and CDR2 YYNGEE. The CDR3 is CASSVGLGSVTDTQYF. DNA for the CDR3: TGTGCCAGCAGCGTCGGACTAGGGAGTGTAACAGATACGCAGTATTTT. Variable domain in full (rest from reference TRBV9 and TRBJ2-3): DSGVTQTPKHLITATGQRVTLRCSPRSGDLSVYWYQQSLDQGLQFLIQYYNGEERAKGNILERFSAQQFPDLHSELNLSSLELGDSALYFCASSVGLGSVTDTQYFGPGTRLTVL.

V gene TRBV5-4 combines with J gene TRBJ2-7, with 8 bases aligning to TRBD1. The CDR3 is 12 residues long. V shed 4 bases and J 5 bases; nucleotides not matched to a gene: 2. Germline CDR1 is SGHNT and CDR2 is YYREEE (reference sequence). The CDR3 DNA reads as TGTGCCAGCAGCGAGACAGGGGACGAGCAGTACTTC. Translation: CASSETGDEQYF.

This clonotype was found a few times. The rearrangement joins TRBV10-3 to TRBJ2-1; TRBD2 might be the D (5 bases). Germline loops: CDR1 ENHRY, CDR2 SYGVKD. V lost 3 bases, J lost 9 bases, and 9 bases lay in between. This CDR3 has 12 amino acids. The CDR3 nucleotides read TGTGCCATCAGTGAAGTTGGAGGTGAGCAGTTCTTC. Translation: CAISEVGGEQFF.

The chain links TRBV28 to TRBJ2-1, with D possibly TRBD1 on 7 matching bases. The CDR3 contains 14 residues. Germline loops: CDR1 MDHEN, CDR2 SYDVKM. Trimming removed 6 bases from V and 7 bases from J, with 16 bases in between. The CDR3: CASRPGGNSNEQFF. Here the CDR3 DNA reads TGTGCCAGCAGGCCAGGGGGGAATTCGAATGAGCAGTTCTTC.

This clonotype was counted only a few times. This rearrangement joins TRBV5-1 to TRBJ1-1, with D unresolved. The V and J ends lost 5 bases and 1 base respectively, with 9 bases between them. The germline CDR1 and CDR2 sequences are SGHRS and YFSETQ. CDR3 length: 13 amino acids. The CDR3 region has the DNA TGCGCCAGCAGTCTTACGGGGAACACTGAAGCTTTCTTT. This codes for CASSLTGNTEAFF. Supplemented by reference TRBV5-1 and TRBJ1-1, the full variable domain reads KAGVTQTPRYLIKTRGQQVTLSCSPISGHRSVSWYQQTPGQGLQFLFEYFSETQRNKGNFPGRFSGRQFSNSRSEMNVSTLELGDSALYLCASSLTGNTEAFFGQGTRLTVV.

This rearrangement joins TRBV5-6 to TRBJ2-5; 7 nucleotides match TRBD2. Germline CDR1 is SGHDT and CDR2 is YYEEEE. The CDR3 totals 13 residues. V was pared by 7 bases and J by 0 bases, with 3 bases of the junction left unmatched. The CDR3 DNA reads as TGTGCCAGCGCTGGGGGGGACCAAGAGACCCAGTACTTC. Translated, it gives CASAGGDQETQYF. Full variable domain (outside the CDR3, taken from reference TRBV5-6 and TRBJ2-5): DAGVTQSPTHLIKTRGQQVTLRCSPKSGHDTVSWYQQALGQGPQFIFQYYEEEERQRGNFPDRFSGHQFPNYSSELNVNALLLGDSALYLCASAGGDQETQYFGPGTRLLVL.

In this sample, this clonotype turned up a few times. The rearrangement links TRBV7-9 to TRBJ1-2; TRBD1 might be the D (5 bases). Germline V gene data show CDR1 as SEHNR and CDR2 as FQNEAQ (reference sequence). V was trimmed by 6 bases and J by 4 bases, leaving 12 bases between them. The CDR3 has 13 amino acids. CDR3: CASSPAGTYGYTF. For the CDR3, the DNA is TGTGCCAGCAGTCCAGCAGGGACCTATGGCTACACCTTC.

This clonotype was seen a few times. The V gene is TRBV10-3, the J gene TRBJ2-5, with 7 bases that match TRBD2. Germline V gives CDR1 ENHRY, CDR2 SYGVKD. The J segment lost 1 base and the V segment lost 6 bases, leaving 5 bases of the junction unmatched. The CDR3 has 14 residues. CDR3 coding DNA: TGTGCCATCAGCTCCGGGACTACCCAAGAGACCCAGTACTTC. Protein: CAISSGTTQETQYF.

This clonotype was counted at least ten times. The chain has TRBV5-6 and TRBJ1-5; no clear D. Germline CDR1 and CDR2: SGHDT and YYEEEE. The V and J ends lost 3 bases and 2 bases respectively, with 9 bases between them. The CDR3 covers 14 residues. CDR3 sequence: CASSSTTGNQPQHF. DNA of the CDR3: TGTGCCAGCAGCTCGACTACGGGCAATCAGCCCCAGCATTTT.

The chain employs TRBV4-2 and TRBJ2-1; TRBD2 matches at 8 bases. The CDR3 consists of 14 residues. V was clipped by 6 bases and J by 11 bases; unmatched bases: 12. Per the germline V gene, CDR1 is LGHNA and CDR2 is YNFKEQ. The chain's CDR3 is CASRLAREASKQFF. The DNA of the CDR3 is TGTGCCAGCAGGCTTGCGCGGGAGGCAAGCAAGCAGTTCTTC.